This T cell receptor (beta chain) appears in the sequencing data of a study of blood T cell repertoires in COVID-19. At the level of the study: The United States, Italy and Spain provided the acute and convalescent COVID-19 samples.

The CDR3 extends over 15 amino acids. Germline CDR1 is SGHNT and CDR2 is YYREEE (reference sequence). Trimming stripped 0 bases from V and 1 base from J, with 10 bases between. This clone was detected a few times. Original analysis: Estimates of nucleated cell counts were drawn from the amplification of reference gene primers. Sequencing used immunoSEQ multiplex PCR; TCRdb keeps in-frame clones, though not all of them. V, J and clone size reflect that table, while D and trimming were determined from the DNA. The table has about 81,000 clones, 88% seen once. Sequenced material: peripheral blood. V is TRBV5-4 and J is TRBJ1-2; tentatively, D is TRBD1 (5 bases). The TCR was taken from a woman of 80 years or more with acute or convalescent COVID-19. CDR3 in amino acids: CASSLEGRVNYGYTF. CDR3 coding DNA: TGTGCCAGCAGCTTGGAGGGCAGGGTTAACTATGGCTACACCTTC.